The TCR beta chain described here comes from a study of T cell repertoires in ileal Crohn's disease. This table comes from immunoSEQ multiplex PCR, and its TCRdb copy is limited to in-frame clones, with some not included. This table holds tens of thousands of clones, around three quarters found once. CDR3 length: 16 residues. V lost 2 bases and J lost 5; bases outside the gene matches: 7. Germline CDR1 reads LGHNA; CDR2 reads YNFKEQ. The V call is TRBV4-2, the J call TRBJ2-4, with TRBD2 identical over 9 bases. The source is an adult with Crohn's disease. Source material: ileal tissue. In DNA form, the CDR3 reads TGTGCCAGCAGCCAATTGGGCGGGAGGGGGGAAAACATTCAGTACTTC. Residues: CASSQLGGRGENIQYF.